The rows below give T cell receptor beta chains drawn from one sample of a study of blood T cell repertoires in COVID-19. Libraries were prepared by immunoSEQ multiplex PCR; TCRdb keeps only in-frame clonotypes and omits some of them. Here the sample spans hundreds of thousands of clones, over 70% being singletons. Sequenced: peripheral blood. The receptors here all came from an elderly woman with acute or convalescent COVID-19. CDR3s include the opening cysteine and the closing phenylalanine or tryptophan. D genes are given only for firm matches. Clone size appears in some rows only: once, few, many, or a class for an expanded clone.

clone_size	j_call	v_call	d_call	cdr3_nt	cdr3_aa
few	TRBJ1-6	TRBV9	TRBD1	TGTGCCAGCAGCATGACCGGGACAGAGAATTCACCCCTCCACTTT	CASSMTGTENSPLHF
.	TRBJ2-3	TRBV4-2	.	TGTGCCAGCAGCCAAGCTCAAAGGGCCGATTGGCGGGAACGCACAGATACGCAGTATTTT	CASSQAQRADWRERTDTQYF
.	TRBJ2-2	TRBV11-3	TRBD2	TGTGCCAGCAGCCGGTCCTTTGCGGGGGTATCGTCCGGGGAGCTGTTTTTT	CASSRSFAGVSSGELFF
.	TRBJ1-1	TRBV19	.	TGTGCCACATGGGGCAGCAGTCTGAACACTGAAGCTTTCTTT	CATWGSSLNTEAFF
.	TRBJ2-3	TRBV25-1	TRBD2	TGTGCCAGCAGTCCGCTAGGCGCGGGAGGCGCAGATACGCAGTATTTT	CASSPLGAGGADTQYF
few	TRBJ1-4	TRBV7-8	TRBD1	TGTGCCAGCAGCGGGAGGACAGGGGGCGCGAGGAAACTGTTTTTT	CASSGRTGGARKLFF
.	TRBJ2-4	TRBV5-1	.	TGCGCCAGCAGCTTGATGTTTCGGCAGGGTCCCCTCCAAAACATTCAGTACTTC	CASSLMFRQGPLQNIQYF
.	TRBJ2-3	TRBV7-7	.	TGTGCCAGCAGCTTAGCTAGCGGCAACACAGATACGCAGTATTTT	CASSLASGNTDTQYF
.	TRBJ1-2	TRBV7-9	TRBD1	TGTGCCAGCAGTCCACAGGGGAATGGCTACACCTTC	CASSPQGNGYTF
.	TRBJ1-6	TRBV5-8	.	TGTGCCAGCAGCCCCCCGTATAATTCACCCCTCCACTTT	CASSPPYNSPLHF
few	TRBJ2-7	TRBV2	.	TGTGCCAGCAGAGATACAGGGCGGGGGGAGCAGTACTTC	CASRDTGRGEQYF
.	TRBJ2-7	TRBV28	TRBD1	TGTGCCAGCAGCTACCGGGACAGGGGACCCTACGAGCAGTACTTC	CASSYRDRGPYEQYF
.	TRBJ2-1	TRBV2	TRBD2	TGTGCCAGCAGTGAACAGTCTAGCGGGGCCAATGAGCAGTTCTTC	CASSEQSSGANEQFF
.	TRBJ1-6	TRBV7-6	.	TGTGCCAGCAGCTTAGGGACATTACCTCCCCTCCACTTT	CASSLGTLPPLHF
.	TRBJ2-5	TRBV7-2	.	TGTGCCAGCAGCTTACTACTAGCCCAGGGGGGCCAGTACTTC	CASSLLLAQGGQYF
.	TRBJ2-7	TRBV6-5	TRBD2	TGTGCCAGCAGGACTAGCGGGGGGGCCCACGAGCAGTACTTC	CASRTSGGAHEQYF
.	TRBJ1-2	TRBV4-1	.	TGCGCCAGCAGCCAAGAACCCCGACTGGCGGCGGGTGGCTACACCTTC	CASSQEPRLAAGGYTF
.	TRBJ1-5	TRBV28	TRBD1	TGTGCCAGCAGCCAGGACAGGGCAGATCAGCCCCAGCATTTT	CASSQDRADQPQHF
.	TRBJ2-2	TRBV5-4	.	TGTGCCAGCAGCTTGGGCAACCAGGGGATCGCGAACACCGGGGAGCTGTTTTTT	CASSLGNQGIANTGELFF
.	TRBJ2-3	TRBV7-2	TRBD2	TGTGCCAGCAGCCTAAGACTAGCGGGGGGCACAGATACGCAGTATTTT	CASSLRLAGGTDTQYF
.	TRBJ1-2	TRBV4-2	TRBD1	TGTGCCAGCAGCCAAGGGACAGGGGGCTGGATCTATGGCTACACCTTC	CASSQGTGGWIYGYTF
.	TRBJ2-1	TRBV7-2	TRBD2	TGTGCCAGCAGCTTTGCGGGGGGCGTGTCAAATGAGCAGTTCTTC	CASSFAGGVSNEQFF
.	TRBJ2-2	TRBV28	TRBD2	TGTGCCAGCAGTTTTTCTGGGCTAGCGGACACCGGGGAGCTGTTTTTT	CASSFSGLADTGELFF
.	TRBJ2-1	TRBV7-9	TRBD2	TGTGCCAGCAGCTTACGTTGGACTAGCGGGAGTGGAAATGAGCAGTTCTTC	CASSLRWTSGSGNEQFF
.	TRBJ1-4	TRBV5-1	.	TGCGCCAGCAGCCTTTCTAGAGGCACTAATGAAAAACTGTTTTTT	CASSLSRGTNEKLFF
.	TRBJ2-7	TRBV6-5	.	TGTGCCAGCAGTACCCCCCGTAGCAACGAGCAGTACTTC	CASSTPRSNEQYF
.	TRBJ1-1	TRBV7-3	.	TGTGCCAGCAGCAAGGACAGTTTGAACACTGAAGCTTTCTTT	CASSKDSLNTEAFF
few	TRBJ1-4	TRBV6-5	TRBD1	TGTGCCAGCAGTTGGGGACAGCACTCAACTAATGAAAAACTGTTTTTT	CASSWGQHSTNEKLFF
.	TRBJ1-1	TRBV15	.	TGTGCCACCAGCAGAGTTAGGGAGTACGCTTTCTTT	CATSRVREYAFF
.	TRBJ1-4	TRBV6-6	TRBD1	TGTGCCAGCAGTACGACAGGGGGAACGGAAAAACTGTTTTTT	CASSTTGGTEKLFF
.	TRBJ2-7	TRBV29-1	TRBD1	TGCAGCGTTGAAGAGCCCGGGACAGGGGGCCGATATACTTATTACGAGCAGTACTTC	CSVEEPGTGGRYTYYEQYF
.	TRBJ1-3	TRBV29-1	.	TGCAGCGTTCGGTCAACCTCTGGAAACACCATATATTTT	CSVRSTSGNTIYF
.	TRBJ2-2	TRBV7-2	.	TGTGCCAGCAGCTTAAACGCGGGATCGAACACCGGGGAGCTGTTTTTT	CASSLNAGSNTGELFF
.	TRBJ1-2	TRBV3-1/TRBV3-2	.	TGTGCCAGCAGCCTTTATACGAATCGAGAAGAGAGAAACTATGGCTACACCTTC	CASSLYTNREERNYGYTF
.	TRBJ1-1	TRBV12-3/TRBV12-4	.	TGTGCCAGCAGCTGGACAGCGAACACTGAAGCTTTCTTT	CASSWTANTEAFF
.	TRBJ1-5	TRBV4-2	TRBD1	TGTGCCAGCAGCCAATCAAATACAGGGGGCTTTCAGCCCCAGCATTTT	CASSQSNTGGFQPQHF
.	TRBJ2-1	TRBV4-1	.	TGCGCCAGCAGCCAAGATCGGGCTATTGGGGGGGAGCAGTTCTTC	CASSQDRAIGGEQFF
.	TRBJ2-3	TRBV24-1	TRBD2	TGTGCCACCGGTAGGACTAGTGGGGGCACAGATACGCAGTATTTT	CATGRTSGGTDTQYF
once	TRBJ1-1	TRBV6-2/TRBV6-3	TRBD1	TGTGCCAGCAGTTATTTGGCTACCTCAGGGGGGGCTTTCTTT	CASSYLATSGGAFF
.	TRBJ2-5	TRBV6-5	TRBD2	TGTGCCAGCCGATGGTCGGGGGGTCAAGAGACCCAGTACTTC	CASRWSGGQETQYF
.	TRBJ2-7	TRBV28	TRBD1	TGTGCCAGCAGTCTCGGGACAGGGTCTTCACGGGAGCAGTACTTC	CASSLGTGSSREQYF
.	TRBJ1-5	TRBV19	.	TGTGCCAGCTCGGACAGACTCAATCAGCCCCAGCATTTT	CASSDRLNQPQHF
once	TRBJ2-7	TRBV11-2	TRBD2	TGTGCCAGCAGCAACTATCCGGGACTAGCCTCCTACGAGCAGTACTTC	CASSNYPGLASYEQYF
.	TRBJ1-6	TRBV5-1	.	TGCGCCAGCAGCTTGGGGGGCGACTCCTATAATTCACCCCTCCACTTT	CASSLGGDSYNSPLHF
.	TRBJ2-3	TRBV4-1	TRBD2	TGCGCCAGCAGCCAAGGTGTCAGCGGGAGCCCCGGGAGAGATACGCAGTATTTT	CASSQGVSGSPGRDTQYF
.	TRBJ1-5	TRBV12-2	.	TGTGCAAGTCGCTTAGCCCAGGGGATGGGCAATCAGCCCCAGCATTTT	CASRLAQGMGNQPQHF
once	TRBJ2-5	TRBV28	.	TGTGCCAGCAGTTTACCAGGGATCGAGACCCAGTACTTC	CASSLPGIETQYF
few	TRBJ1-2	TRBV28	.	TGTGCCAGCAGTTTATCAGGGAACTATGGCTACACCTTC	CASSLSGNYGYTF
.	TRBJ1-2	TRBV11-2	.	TGTGCCAGCAGCGGGGCTTGGGGCTACACCTTC	CASSGAWGYTF
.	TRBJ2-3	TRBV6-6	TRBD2	TGTGCCAGCAGTTACTCGGCGGGGGGGCATGGAGATACGCAGTATTTT	CASSYSAGGHGDTQYF
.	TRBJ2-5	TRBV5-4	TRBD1	TGTGCCAGCAGCTTGGATAGACAGGGGCAAGAGACCCAGTACTTC	CASSLDRQGQETQYF